This is a list of T cell receptor beta chains from one sample in a study of regulatory T cells in long-lasting Graves disease. MiXCR, applied by TCRdb to the multiplex PCR reads, yields one record per CDR3 protein. The sample records 350,000 to 500,000 distinct CDR3 sequences, roughly 15% being singletons. The same sample was also studied in work on T cells in Graves' hyperthyroidism and ophthalmopathy.

The sequences come from peripheral blood mononuclear cells (PBMCs), collected at new diagnosis, from a patient treated with antithyroid drugs. Source of these receptors: a woman between 25 and 40 years old with Graves disease. The CDR3 runs from the conserved cysteine through the conserved F or W. A D gene is named only where the DNA matches it firmly. Expanded clones are given a class, and other clones once, few, many or no size at all.

v_gene	abundance	j_gene	d_gene	CDR3aa	CDR3nt
TRBV7-9	.	TRBJ2-3	.	CASSLPRTNGNADTQYF	TGTGCCAGCAGCTTACCCCGGACAAATGGCAACGCAGATACGCAGTATTTT
TRBV9	many	TRBJ2-2	.	CASSVGIPNTGELFF	TGTGCCAGCAGCGTGGGGATCCCGAACACCGGGGAGCTGTTTTTT
TRBV19	.	TRBJ2-7	.	CASSILGKGSYEQYF	TGTGCCAGTAGTATTTTGGGAAAAGGGTCCTACGAGCAGTACTTC
TRBV13	many	TRBJ2-7	.	CASSSRRGSYEQYF	TGTGCCAGCAGCTCCCGACGAGGCTCCTACGAGCAGTACTTC
TRBV7-6	.	TRBJ1-3	.	CASSLAGNGVENTIYF	TGTGCCAGCAGCTTAGCGGGGAACGGTGTGGAAAACACCATATATTTT
TRBV28	many	TRBJ2-7	.	CASNDALTSEQYF	TGTGCCAGCAATGACGCGCTTACATCCGAGCAGTACTTC
TRBV11-2	many	TRBJ2-7	.	CASSLGLAREYEQYF	TGTGCCAGCAGCTTAGGTCTAGCCAGGGAGTACGAGCAGTACTTC
TRBV3-1	many	TRBJ2-1	.	CASSQTLSSYNEQFF	TGTGCCAGCAGCCAGACCCTAAGCTCCTACAATGAGCAGTTCTTC
TRBV15	many	TRBJ1-5	TRBD1	CATSPDRVGTNQPQHF	TGTGCCACCAGCCCAGACAGGGTGGGTACCAATCAGCCCCAGCATTTT
TRBV6-2/TRBV6-3	.	TRBJ2-1	TRBD2	CASTAGLARNEQLF	TGTGCCAGCACCGCCGGACTAGCTCGCAATGAGCAGCTCTTC
TRBV12-3/TRBV12-4	many	TRBJ2-1	TRBD2	CASSSLTGGSYNEQFF	TGTGCCAGCAGCTCCTTAACGGGAGGGTCCTACAATGAGCAGTTCTTC
TRBV6-2/TRBV6-3	many	TRBJ2-3	TRBD2	CASSLGTSGMLTDTQYF	TGTGCCAGCAGTCTTGGGACTAGCGGAATGCTCACAGATACGCAGTATTTT
TRBV29-1	few	TRBJ2-1	TRBD2	CSVEWTSGSEQFF	TGCAGCGTTGAATGGACTAGCGGGAGTGAGCAGTTCTTC
TRBV19	.	TRBJ2-3	.	CASSIGGGADTQYF	TGTGCCAGTAGTATCGGAGGGGGCGCAGATACGCAGTATTTT
TRBV18	many	TRBJ2-1	TRBD2	CASSPKLAGSYNEQFF	TGTGCCAGCTCACCGAAGCTAGCGGGATCCTACAATGAGCAGTTCTTC
TRBV12-3/TRBV12-4	.	TRBJ2-3	.	CASSHGEGRADTQYF	TGTGCCAGCAGTCATGGAGAGGGTAGGGCCGATACGCAGTATTTT
TRBV15	many	TRBJ2-7	TRBD1	CATSRAQGAQLVYEQYF	TGTGCCACCAGCAGAGCCCAGGGGGCCCAGCTGGTATACGAGCAGTACTTC
TRBV29-1	many	TRBJ1-2	.	CSVEDIMGDYGYTF	TGCAGCGTTGAAGATATCATGGGGGACTATGGCTACACCTTC
TRBV7-9	few	TRBJ2-2	TRBD2	CASIPNSGNGELFF	TGTGCCAGCATCCCTAACAGCGGGAACGGGGAGCTGTTTTTT
TRBV6-1	many	TRBJ2-7	TRBD2	CASSEADSVSGSSIF	TGTGCCAGCAGTGAAGCAGATTCGGTTAGCGGGAGCTCCATCTTC
TRBV19	.	TRBJ1-1	.	CASIATALNTEAFF	TGTGCCAGTATAGCCACAGCCTTGAACACTGAAGCTTTCTTT
TRBV4-2	many	TRBJ1-4	.	CASSQDRAGNEKLFF	TGTGCCAGCAGCCAAGATCGGGCAGGGAATGAAAAACTGTTTTTT
TRBV24-1	once	TRBJ2-7	.	CATSDSGSPDEQYF	TGTGCCACCAGTGACTCCGGGAGCCCCGACGAGCAGTACTTC
TRBV20-1	.	TRBJ1-1	.	CMPGLTGDTEAFF	TGCATGCCGGGACTCACCGGGGACACTGAAGCTTTCTTT
TRBV12-3/TRBV12-4	many	TRBJ1-4	.	CASSAGVTNEKLFF	TGTGCCAGCAGTGCAGGGGTGACTAATGAAAAACTGTTTTTT
TRBV7-6	few	TRBJ2-7	TRBD1	CASAPEDRVWEQYF	TGTGCCAGCGCCCCCGAGGACAGGGTGTGGGAGCAGTACTTC
TRBV18	many	TRBJ1-6	TRBD1	CASSPGQVLNSPLHF	TGTGCCAGCTCACCGGGACAGGTCCTTAATTCACCCCTCCACTTT
TRBV15	few	TRBJ2-7	TRBD1	CATSTGQGDEQYF	TGTGCCACCAGCACGGGACAGGGGGACGAGCAGTACTTC
TRBV3-1	many	TRBJ1-1	.	CASKGGHGTEAFF	TGTGCCAGCAAAGGGGGGCATGGGACTGAAGCTTTCTTT
TRBV27	many	TRBJ2-7	TRBD1	CASSLSGDSAYEQYF	TGTGCCAGCAGTTTATCGGGGGACAGTGCCTACGAGCAGTACTTC
TRBV20-1	few	TRBJ2-7	.	CSASWIFVQLDEQYF	TGCAGTGCTAGTTGGATTTTTGTACAGCTCGACGAGCAGTACTTC
TRBV5-1	few	TRBJ2-3	.	CASSLEPRGDTQYF	TGCGCCAGCAGCTTGGAGCCCCGAGGGGATACGCAGTATTTT
TRBV18	many	TRBJ2-2	.	CASSPYGENTGELFF	TGTGCCAGCTCACCTTACGGGGAAAACACCGGGGAGCTGTTTTTT
TRBV11-2	many	TRBJ2-3	.	CASSLVTATDTQYF	TGTGCCAGCAGCTTAGTGACAGCCACAGATACGCAGTATTTT
TRBV6-1	many	TRBJ2-7	.	CASSARGTYEQYF	TGTGCCAGCTCGGCCAGGGGAACCTACGAGCAGTACTTC
TRBV30	.	TRBJ2-3	.	CAWSVLRTALSTDTQYF	TGTGCCTGGAGTGTACTTCGGACCGCCCTCAGCACAGATACGCAGTATTTT
TRBV28	many	TRBJ2-1	TRBD2	CASSSGLAGTYNEQFF	TGTGCCAGCAGTTCCGGACTAGCGGGAACCTACAATGAGCAGTTCTTC
TRBV27	many	TRBJ1-2	TRBD1	CASRQGEGYGYTF	TGTGCCAGCAGACAGGGGGAGGGCTATGGCTACACCTTC
TRBV27	.	TRBJ2-1	.	CASSGDTGTFSYNEQFF	TGTGCCAGCAGTGGGGATACCGGGACTTTCTCCTACAATGAGCAGTTCTTC
TRBV6-1	many	TRBJ1-1	.	CASSQSGRGDTEAFF	TGTGCCAGCAGTCAGTCGGGACGTGGGGACACTGAAGCTTTCTTT
TRBV6-6	many	TRBJ1-2	.	CASSYSRTSGQFDGYTF	TGTGCCAGCAGTTACTCGAGGACGAGTGGCCAATTCGATGGCTACACCTTC